The 2 T cell receptor beta chains listed next were all sequenced from one sample in a study of T-cell reconstitution after alpha-beta-depleted transplantation in children. TCRbeta library preparation incorporated unique molecular identifiers. TCRdb re-analysed the PCR reads in MiXCR, keeping a single row per CDR3 protein. The sample carries just under 550,000 distinct CDR3 sequences, about 16% recorded once. The material sequenced was PBMCs from the stem cell graft donor, taken from the stem cell graft. All receptors come from a human donor who donated a stem cell graft to a child with acute lymphoblastic leukemia.

This clonotype has just a few counts. V usage is TRBV12-3 or TRBV12-4 and J usage is TRBJ2-3; D not certain. The CDR3 has 14 residues. V gave up 1 base and J gave up 6 bases, with 11 bases separating them. CDR3 in amino acids: CASSLGHPPDTQYF. The CDR3 DNA is TGTGCCAGCAGTTTAGGACATCCCCCTGATACGCAGTATTTT.

V is TRBV3-1 and J is TRBJ2-3; tentative D call: TRBD1 (6 bases). Germline CDR1 and CDR2: LGHDT and YNNKEL (reference sequence). The CDR3 spans 17 residues. Trimming cost V 0 bases and J 4 bases, with 17 bases left between them. CDR3 in DNA: TGTGCCAGCAGCCAAGACTGGGGGCCCGCCGTCGCAGATACGCAGTATTTT. It yields the protein CASSQDWGPAVADTQYF.